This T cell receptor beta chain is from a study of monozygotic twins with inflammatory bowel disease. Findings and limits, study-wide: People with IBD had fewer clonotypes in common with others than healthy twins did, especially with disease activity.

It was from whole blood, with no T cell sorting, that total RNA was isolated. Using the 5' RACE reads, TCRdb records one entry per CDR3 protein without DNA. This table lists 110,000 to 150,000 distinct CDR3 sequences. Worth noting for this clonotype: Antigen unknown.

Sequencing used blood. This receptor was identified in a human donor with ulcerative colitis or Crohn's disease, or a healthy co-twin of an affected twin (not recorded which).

The CDR3 loop reads CATSASSNQPQHF. V gene TRBV24-1 combines with J gene TRBJ1-5. Germline CDR1 is KGHDR and CDR2 is SFDVKD. The CDR3 has 13 amino acids.